The clone carrying this T cell receptor beta chain was counted only a few times. Its antigen is unidentified. The germline gives CDR1 SGHVS, CDR2 FQNEAQ. The CDR3 spans 15 residues. The V segment lost 6 bases and the J segment 6 bases; nucleotides outside the gene matches: 8. These data are taken from a study of response to subunit inactivated influenza vaccine. Overall study findings and caveats: The authors put forward the suggestion that each seasonal influenza vaccination may bring in only a limited number of new T cells.

TCRdb reprocessed the RT-PCR reads via MiXCR and lists one record per CDR3 protein. This sample yields about 540,000 distinct CDR3 sequences, of which roughly 23% are seen a single time; about 2.8% belongs to the top ten. This sample was also put to use in a study of T cells expressing NK-cell markers. That paper notes: For TCR beta, cDNA was produced by 5'RACE template switching with UMIs. Restricting sorting to alpha-beta TCR T cells was achieved in several experiments by an anti-gamma-delta TCR antibody. In more than five donors, dominant CD3+CD56+NKG2C+ clonotypes ranked among the top 10 CD8+ clonotypes.

This material consisted of CD4+ T cells sorted from PBMCs, taken approximately 12 days after vaccination. This chain uses TRBV7-8 with TRBJ2-2, with 9 bases identical to TRBD2. This TCR derives from a man aged 45 to 65 who received an inactivated influenza vaccine. CDR3 in DNA: TGTGCCAGCAGTCCAAACGTAGCGGGAGCCGGGGAGCTGTTTTTT. It is translated as CASSPNVAGAGELFF.